This TCR beta chain was retrieved from a study of T-cell reconstitution after alpha-beta-depleted transplantation in children. Germline V gene lookup returns CDR1 MGHRA and CDR2 YSYEKL. Trimming took 5 bases from V and 6 from J; bases not matched to a gene: 9. CDR3 length: 14 residues. In its sample, this clonotype was seen a few times. Its antigen is unidentified. Library preparation (for TCRbeta) was performed with unique molecular identifiers. TCRdb re-called the PCR reads with MiXCR, one entry per CDR3 protein. The sample has fewer than 1 million distinct CDR3 sequences; 15% to 20% are singletons. Broader study findings: After one year, T-cell counts and TCRbeta diversity mostly came from new T cells. Surviving thymic progenitors and recipient T cells were the source of high TCRbeta diversity at day 60 in some patients. Expanded graft clones numbering several hundred reportedly gave rise to alpha-beta T cells about two months after transplant.

The clonotype comes from a male patient younger than 18 who had a stem cell transplant for acute lymphoblastic leukemia, so the T cells may come from the graft donor. The sample here was PBMCs, mostly from graft donor cells, taken 360 days after TCRalphabeta/CD19-depleted stem cell transplant. The chain has TRBV4-1 and TRBJ2-7; TRBD1 agrees at 8 bases. The CDR3 here is CASSYSTGVGEQYF. The CDR3 DNA reads as TGCGCCAGCAGCTATTCGACAGGGGTCGGCGAGCAGTACTTC.